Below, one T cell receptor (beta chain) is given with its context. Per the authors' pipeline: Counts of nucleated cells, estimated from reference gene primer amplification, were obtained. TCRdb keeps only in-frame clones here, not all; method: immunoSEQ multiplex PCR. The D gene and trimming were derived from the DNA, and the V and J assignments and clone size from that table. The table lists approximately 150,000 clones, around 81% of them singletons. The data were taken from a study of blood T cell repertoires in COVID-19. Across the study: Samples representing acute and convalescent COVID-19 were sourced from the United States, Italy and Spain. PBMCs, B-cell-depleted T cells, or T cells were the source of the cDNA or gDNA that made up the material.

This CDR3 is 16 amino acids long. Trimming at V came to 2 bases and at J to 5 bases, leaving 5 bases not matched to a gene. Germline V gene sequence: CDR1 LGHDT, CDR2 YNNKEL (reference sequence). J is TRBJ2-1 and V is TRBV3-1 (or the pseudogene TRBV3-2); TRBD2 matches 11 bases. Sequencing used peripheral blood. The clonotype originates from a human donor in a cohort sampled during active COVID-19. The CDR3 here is CASSQPGLAANNEQFF. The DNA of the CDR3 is TGTGCCAGCAGCCAACCGGGACTAGCGGCAAACAATGAGCAGTTCTTC.